These 11 T cell receptor beta chains were all obtained from the same sample, sequenced in a study of blood T cell repertoires in COVID-19. Clones were read by immunoSEQ multiplex PCR, and TCRdb kept only the in-frame ones, dropping some. The repertoire has around 26,000 clones, roughly 80% of them found once; the top ten carry roughly three fifths. Sample: peripheral blood. Receptor source: a woman older than 75 with acute or convalescent COVID-19.

The CDR3: CASSLDSFTEQYF. As DNA, the CDR3 is TGTGCCAGCTCCCTGGACAGTTTCACCGAGCAGTACTTC. The rearrangement joins TRBV6-4 to TRBJ2-7; possible D gene TRBD1, 6 bases. The V gene lost 8 bases and the J gene lost 6 bases, with 17 bases spanning the gap. Germline CDR1 reads MRHNA; CDR2 reads SNTAGT. CDR3 length: 13 residues.

This clone has a single count. This chain joins TRBV20-1 and TRBJ2-3, with D uncertain. CDR1 and CDR2 from the germline V gene are DFQATT and SNEGSKA (reference sequence). The CDR3 length is 11 residues. The V gene lost 5 bases and the J gene lost 1 base, with 4 bases spanning the gap. The CDR3 bases are TGCAGTGCTCTTCGCACAGATACGCAGTATTTT. Protein product: CSALRTDTQYF.

The chain joins TRBV30 to TRBJ1-1, with 8 bases identical to TRBD1. The trim removed 4 bases at V and 4 bases at J, leaving 5 bases unmatched. Germline CDR1 and CDR2: GTSNPN and SVGIG (reference sequence). CDR3 length: 13 amino acids. The CDR3 nucleotides are TGTGCCTGGACCGGACAGGGAGGCACTGAAGCTTTCTTT. As protein: CAWTGQGGTEAFF.

The chain is built from TRBV4-3 and TRBJ2-3; TRBD2 matches at 7 bases. Germline V lookup: CDR1 LGHNA, CDR2 YSLEER. The V segment lost 1 base and the J segment 4 bases; nucleotides outside the gene matches: 5. CDR3 size: 15 residues. CDR3 loop: CASSQGSLAADTQYF. As DNA, the CDR3 is TGCGCCAGCAGCCAAGGAAGTCTAGCGGCAGATACGCAGTATTTT.

J is TRBJ2-1 and V is TRBV11-3; perhaps TRBD2 as D (6 bases). Trimming took 0 bases from V and 8 from J, leaving 8 bases between them. CDR1 SGHNT and CDR2 YENEEA come from the germline V gene. The CDR3 extends over 13 amino acids. Written as DNA, the CDR3 is TGTGCCAGCAGCTTAGATTGGGGGGATGAGCAGTTCTTC. It encodes CASSLDWGDEQFF.

The chain links TRBV19 to TRBJ1-1, with D possibly matching TRBD1 (5 bases). Per the germline V gene, CDR1 is LNHDA and CDR2 is SQIVND (reference sequence). V dropped 6 bases and J dropped 1 base, with 6 bases sitting between them. The CDR3 has 12 amino acids. CDR3 sequence reads: CASRGQNTEAFF. CDR3 DNA sequence: TGTGCCAGTAGAGGACAGAACACTGAAGCTTTCTTT.

V and J are TRBV12-3 or TRBV12-4 and TRBJ1-1, with a weak D call TRBD1 (5 bases). CDR3 size: 13 residues. Trimming removed 5 bases at V and 3 bases at J, with 10 bases between. CDR3 nucleotide sequence: TGTGCCAGCAGTATGGGGGGGTACACTGAAGCTTTCTTT. Its protein product is CASSMGGYTEAFF.

The chain couples TRBV29-1 to TRBJ2-3; D gene uncertain. This CDR3 spans 12 amino acids. V lost 7 bases and J lost 2, with 10 bases in between. From germline, CDR1 is SQVTM and CDR2 ANQGSEA. CDR3 in amino acids: CSETAATDTQYF. The CDR3, as DNA: TGCAGCGAAACGGCGGCCACAGATACGCAGTATTTT.

The chain joins TRBV4-3 to TRBJ1-2; tentatively, D is TRBD1 (5 bases). Trimming pared 1 base from V and 2 bases from J, leaving 14 bases between. CDR3 length equals 16 residues. Per germline, CDR1 LGHNA and CDR2 YSLEER. CDR3: CASSQVASTGNYGYTF. CDR3 nucleotide sequence: TGCGCCAGCAGCCAAGTAGCCTCTACAGGAAACTATGGCTACACCTTC.

Of note for this clone: This sample includes further DNA sequences coding for the same CDR3. The rearrangement links TRBV6-5 to TRBJ1-2; 7 nucleotides match TRBD1. Per germline, CDR1 MNHEY and CDR2 SVGAGI. The CDR3 totals 16 residues. Trimming removed 0 bases from V and 4 bases from J; junction bases left unmatched: 8. The CDR3 nucleotides are TGTGCCAGCAGTTACTCACGGACAGGCGGCGGCTATGGCTACACCTTC. It encodes CASSYSRTGGGYGYTF.

This clone has a handful of counts. The chain carries TRBV7-8 and TRBJ1-2; no clear D. The germline V and J ends were trimmed by 0 bases and 6 bases, with 11 bases remaining between them. In germline, CDR1 is SGHVS, CDR2 FQNEAQ. CDR3 size: 14 residues. CDR3 coding DNA: TGTGCCAGCAGCTTAGCTGCACGTGGAGATGGCTACACCTTC. Encoded protein: CASSLAARGDGYTF.